This TCR beta chain was captured in a study of shared clonotypes between healthy human individuals. Sequenced by immunoSEQ multiplex PCR; TCRdb stores in-frame clones only, minus some. Altogether approximately 1.9 million clones are present, 93% being singletons, with the ten largest covering roughly 1.7%. This CDR3 has 14 residues. Trimming left V 4 bases short and J 2 bases short, with 12 bases between. Germline loops: CDR1 SGDLS, CDR2 YYNGEE. Naive CD8 cells lacked CD45RO and underwent positive selection for CCR7, leaving out terminally differentiated effector memory CD45RA+ cells. V and J are TRBV9 and TRBJ2-5; unclear D gene. Sequences were obtained from naive CD8+ T cells from PBMCs. The TCR comes from a man younger than 35 in good health. Some clones in this sample may be carry-over from other donors' samples. The CDR3 region has the DNA TGTGCCAGCAGCCCCCGTCGCGGTCAAGAGACCCAGTACTTC. Translation: CASSPRRGQETQYF. The entire variable domain, with the rest obtained from reference TRBV9 and TRBJ2-5, is as follows: DSGVTQTPKHLITATGQRVTLRCSPRSGDLSVYWYQQSLDQGLQFLIQYYNGEERAKGNILERFSAQQFPDLHSELNLSSLELGDSALYFCASSPRRGQETQYFGPGTRLLVL.